These 16 T cell receptor beta chains were all obtained from the same sample, sequenced in a study of cytomegalovirus exposure and HLA in healthy donors. TCRdb keeps only in-frame clones here, not all; method: immunoSEQ multiplex PCR. The repertoire holds about 220,000 clones, approximately 86% seen once, with roughly 3% in the top ten. The specimen sequenced was PBMCs. The receptors shown here come from a woman between 18 and 29 years old in good health and CMV-seronegative.

This chain connects TRBV27 to TRBJ1-4; 9 bases are a match to TRBD1. This CDR3 has 18 residues. V shed 3 bases, J shed 2 bases, and the junction held 10 bases outside the gene matches. CDR1 is MNHEY, CDR2 SMNVEV, per germline (reference sequence). The CDR3 DNA follows: TGTGCCAGCAGTTTCCGCCCCGGGACAGGGATTACTAATGAAAAACTGTTTTTT. Translating it yields CASSFRPGTGITNEKLFF.

The V and J genes are TRBV30 and TRBJ2-1; 8 bases fit TRBD2. Losses at the gene ends were 3 bases for V and 9 bases for J; bases not matched to a gene: 10. CDR3 length equals 14 residues. The germline gives CDR1 GTSNPN, CDR2 SVGIG (reference sequence). CDR3 in DNA: TGTGCCTGGAGAGAGGGGCTAGCGGGTCCTGAGCAGTTCTTC. Its protein product is CAWREGLAGPEQFF.

This rearrangement joins TRBV19 to TRBJ1-1; D unclear. Germline V CDR1 and CDR2: LNHDA, SQIVND (reference sequence). The V and J ends lost 8 bases and 2 bases respectively, with 9 bases between them. This CDR3 comprises 12 residues. The CDR3 region has the DNA TGTGCCAGTGGCATGCCTAACACTGAAGCTTTCTTT. It yields the protein CASGMPNTEAFF. Filled out from reference TRBV19 and TRBJ1-1, the complete variable domain reads DGGITQSPKYLFRKEGQNVTLSCEQNLNHDAMYWYRQDPGQGLRLIYYSQIVNDFQKGDIAEGYSVSREKKESFPLTVTSAQKNPTAFYLCASGMPNTEAFFGQGTRLTVV.

The chain couples TRBV5-6 to TRBJ2-7; D may be TRBD2 (6 bases). The CDR3 loop spans 13 amino acids. The V gene lost 4 bases and the J gene lost 1 base, with 9 bases spanning the gap. Germline V gene lookup returns CDR1 SGHDT and CDR2 YYEEEE. The CDR3 DNA follows: TGTGCCAGCAGCGGGGGGAAGTCCTACGAGCAGTACTTC. Its translation: CASSGGKSYEQYF.

The rearrangement uses TRBV9 and TRBJ2-4, with D tentatively TRBD1 (6 bases). Per germline, CDR1 SGDLS and CDR2 YYNGEE. The CDR3 is 16 amino acids. Between the trimmed V and J ends, which lost 4 bases and 3 bases, there was a span of 17 bases. CDR3 sequence: CASSPRAGTFKNIQYF. In DNA form, the CDR3 reads TGTGCCAGCAGCCCCCGAGCCGGGACATTCAAAAACATTCAGTACTTC.

V and J are TRBV18 and TRBJ1-5; D may be TRBD1 (5 bases). This CDR3 is 14 amino acids long. CDR1 and CDR2 (germline): KGHSH, LQKENI. V was trimmed by 5 bases and J by 4 bases, leaving 12 bases between them. The CDR3 protein is CASSGPDRNQPQHF. CDR3 sequence (DNA): TGTGCCAGCTCAGGGCCCGACAGAAATCAGCCCCAGCATTTT.

This sequence joins TRBV11-3 and TRBJ2-1; 7 nucleotides align to TRBD1. V was pared by 5 bases and J by 6 bases, with 16 bases of the junction left unmatched. Germline V lookup: CDR1 SGHNT, CDR2 YENEEA. This CDR3 comprises 17 residues. In DNA form, the CDR3 reads TGTGCCAGCAGCCTATGGGGATCGACAGGGTCCCTCAATGAGCAGTTCTTC. Its translation is CASSLWGSTGSLNEQFF. Filled out from reference TRBV11-3 and TRBJ2-1, the complete variable domain reads EAGVVQSPRYKIIEKKQPVAFWCNPISGHNTLYWYLQNLGQGPELLIRYENEEAVDDSQLPKDRFSAERLKGVDSTLKIQPAELGDSAVYLCASSLWGSTGSLNEQFFGPGTRLTVL.

About this clone: Other DNA sequences within the sample encode an identical CDR3. The chain has TRBV7-8 and TRBJ2-7, with TRBD1 matching over 8 bases. Trimming at V came to 5 bases and at J to 5 bases, leaving 5 bases not matched to a gene. Per germline, CDR1 SGHVS and CDR2 FQNEAQ. This CDR3 has 13 amino acids. The CDR3 protein is CASSLDRAHEQYF. The CDR3 DNA reads as TGTGCCAGCAGCCTGGACAGGGCCCACGAGCAGTACTTC.

This chain links TRBV5-1 with TRBJ2-3, with D perhaps TRBD2 (6 bases). This CDR3 spans 16 amino acids. Germline-derived CDR1 and CDR2 are SGHRS and YFSETQ. With 0 bases removed from V and 5 bases from J, the gap between germline ends came to 16 bases. The CDR3 here is CASSLVAVPGGDTQYF. CDR3 nucleotides: TGCGCCAGCAGCTTGGTAGCGGTCCCCGGTGGAGATACGCAGTATTTT. The entire variable domain, with the rest obtained from reference TRBV5-1 and TRBJ2-3, is as follows: KAGVTQTPRYLIKTRGQQVTLSCSPISGHRSVSWYQQTPGQGLQFLFEYFSETQRNKGNFPGRFSGRQFSNSRSEMNVSTLELGDSALYLCASSLVAVPGGDTQYFGPGTRLTVL.

The V and J genes are TRBV2 and TRBJ2-3; 8 bases fit TRBD1. The V segment lost 7 bases and the J segment 4 bases; nucleotides outside the gene matches: 10. The CDR3 contains 15 residues. Germline CDR1 is SNHLY and CDR2 is FYNNEI. The CDR3, as DNA: TGTGCCAGCAAGCGGACAGGGTTTTACGCAGATACGCAGTATTTT. It translates to CASKRTGFYADTQYF.

J is TRBJ1-5 and V is TRBV27, with a weak D call TRBD1 (6 bases). Trimming stripped 5 bases from V and 3 bases from J, with 11 bases between. CDR3 length equals 14 residues. Germline CDR1 reads MNHEY; CDR2 reads SMNVEV (reference sequence). CDR3 DNA: TGTGCCAGCAGTCCCACAGGGTACAATCAGCCCCAGCATTTT. Protein product: CASSPTGYNQPQHF.

This rearrangement joins TRBV7-8 to TRBJ2-7, with a tentative D call TRBD2 (5 bases). Trimming removed 5 bases from V and 1 base from J, with 12 bases in between. The CDR3 runs 14 residues. CDR1 SGHVS and CDR2 FQNEAQ come from the germline V gene. CDR3 DNA sequence: TGTGCCAGCAGCCCTTCAAGAGGGTCCTACGAGCAGTACTTC. This codes for CASSPSRGSYEQYF. The full variable domain, completed using reference TRBV7-8 and TRBJ2-7, is GAGVSQSPRYKVAKRGQDVALRCDPISGHVSLFWYQQALGQGPEFLTYFQNEAQLDKSGLPSDRFFAERPEGSVSTLKIQRTQQEDSAVYLCASSPSRGSYEQYFGPGTRLTVT.

The chain couples TRBV10-3 to TRBJ1-3; D is undetermined. This CDR3 region has 16 residues. CDR1 ENHRY and CDR2 SYGVKD come from the germline V gene. The V end was cut by 11 bases, the J end by 4 bases, with 24 bases between. CDR3 protein: CAASPDKSPSGNTIYF. Written as DNA, the CDR3 is TGTGCCGCCTCTCCCGACAAGAGTCCTTCAGGAAACACCATATATTTT.

This clone showed up many times. The CDR3 bases are TGTGCCAGTAGGGGACAGGGGGACACCGGGGAGCTGTTTTTT. Translating gives CASRGQGDTGELFF. The rearrangement joins TRBV19 to TRBJ2-2; 11 bases fit TRBD1. J lost 3 bases, V lost 6 bases, and 0 bases had no gene match. Per the germline V gene, CDR1 is LNHDA and CDR2 is SQIVND (reference sequence). This CDR3 has 14 residues.

CDR3 amino acids: CASSQVGGGGTEAFF. CDR3 DNA: TGCGCCAGCAGCCAGGTGGGGGGAGGAGGCACTGAAGCTTTCTTT. The rearrangement joins TRBV4-1 to TRBJ1-1; D perhaps matches TRBD1 (5 bases). Germline-derived CDR1 and CDR2 are MGHRA and YSYEKL. V lost 3 bases, J lost 4 bases, and 15 bases lay in between. CDR3 length equals 15 residues.

This sequence joins TRBV4-3 and TRBJ2-1, with D possibly being TRBD1 (6 bases). The length of the CDR3 is 16 residues. Trimming removed 4 bases from V and 4 bases from J, with 17 bases in between. Germline assignment: CDR1 LGHNA and CDR2 YSLEER. CDR3 nucleotides: TGCGCCAGCAGCCGGTGGCTGAGCGGACAGTACAATGAGCAGTTCTTC. This translates into CASSRWLSGQYNEQFF.